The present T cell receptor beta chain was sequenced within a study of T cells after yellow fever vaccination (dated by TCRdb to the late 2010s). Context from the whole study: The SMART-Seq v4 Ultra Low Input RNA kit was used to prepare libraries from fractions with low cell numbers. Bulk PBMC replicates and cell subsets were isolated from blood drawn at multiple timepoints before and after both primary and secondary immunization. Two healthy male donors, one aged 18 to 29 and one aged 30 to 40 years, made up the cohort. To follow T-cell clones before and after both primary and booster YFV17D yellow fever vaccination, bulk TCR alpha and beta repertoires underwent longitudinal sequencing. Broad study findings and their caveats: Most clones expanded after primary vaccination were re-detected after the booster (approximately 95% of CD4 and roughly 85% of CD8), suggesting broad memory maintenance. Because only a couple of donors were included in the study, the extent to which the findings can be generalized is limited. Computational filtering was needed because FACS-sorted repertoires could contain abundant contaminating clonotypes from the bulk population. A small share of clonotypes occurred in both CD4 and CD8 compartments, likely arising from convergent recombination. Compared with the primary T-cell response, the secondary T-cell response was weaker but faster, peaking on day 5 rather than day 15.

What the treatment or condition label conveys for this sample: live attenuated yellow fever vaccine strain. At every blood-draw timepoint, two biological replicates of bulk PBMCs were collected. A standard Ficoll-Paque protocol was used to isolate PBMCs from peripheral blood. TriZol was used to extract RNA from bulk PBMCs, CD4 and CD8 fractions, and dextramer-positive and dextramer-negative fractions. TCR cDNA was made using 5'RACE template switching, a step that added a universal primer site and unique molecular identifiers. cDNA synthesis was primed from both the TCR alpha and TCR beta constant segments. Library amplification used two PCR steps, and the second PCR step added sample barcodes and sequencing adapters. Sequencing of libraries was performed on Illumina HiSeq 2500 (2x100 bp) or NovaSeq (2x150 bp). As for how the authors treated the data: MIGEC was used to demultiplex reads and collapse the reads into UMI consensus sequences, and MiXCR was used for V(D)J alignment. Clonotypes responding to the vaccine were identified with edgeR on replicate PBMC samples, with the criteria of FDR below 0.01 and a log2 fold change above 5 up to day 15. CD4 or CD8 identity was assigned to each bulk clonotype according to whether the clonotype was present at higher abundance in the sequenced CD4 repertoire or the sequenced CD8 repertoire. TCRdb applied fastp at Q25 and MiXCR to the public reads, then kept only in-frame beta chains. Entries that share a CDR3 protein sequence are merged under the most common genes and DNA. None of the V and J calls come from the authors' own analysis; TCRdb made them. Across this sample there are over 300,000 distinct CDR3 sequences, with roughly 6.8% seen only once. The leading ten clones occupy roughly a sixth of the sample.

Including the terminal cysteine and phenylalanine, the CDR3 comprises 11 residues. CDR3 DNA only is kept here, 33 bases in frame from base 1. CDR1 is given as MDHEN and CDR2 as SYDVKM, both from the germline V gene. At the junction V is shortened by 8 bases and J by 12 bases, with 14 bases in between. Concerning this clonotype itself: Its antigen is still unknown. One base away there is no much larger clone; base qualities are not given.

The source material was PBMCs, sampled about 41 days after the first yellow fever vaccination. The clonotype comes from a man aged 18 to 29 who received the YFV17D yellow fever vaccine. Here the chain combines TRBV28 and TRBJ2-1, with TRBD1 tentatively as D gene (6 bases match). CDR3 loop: CASGGDGRQFF. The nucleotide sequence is TGTGCCAGCGGGGGCGATGGTCGGCAGTTCTTC. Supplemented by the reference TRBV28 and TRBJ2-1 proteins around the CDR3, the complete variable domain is DVKVTQSSRYLVKRTGEKVFLECVQDMDHENMFWYRQDPGLGLRLIYFSYDVKMKEKGDIPEGYSVSREKKERFSLILESASTNQTSMYLCASGGDGRQFFGPGTRLTVL.